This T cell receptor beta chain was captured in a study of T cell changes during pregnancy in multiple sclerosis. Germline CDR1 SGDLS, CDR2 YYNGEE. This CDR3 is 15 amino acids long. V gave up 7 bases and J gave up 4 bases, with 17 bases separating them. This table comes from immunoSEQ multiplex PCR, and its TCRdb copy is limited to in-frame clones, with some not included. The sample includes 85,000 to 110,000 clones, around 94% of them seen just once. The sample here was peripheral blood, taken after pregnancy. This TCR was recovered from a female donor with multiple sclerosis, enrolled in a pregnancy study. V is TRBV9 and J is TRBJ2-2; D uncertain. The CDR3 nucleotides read TGTGCCAGCTCCCCGTCAGGTCTAACCACCGGGGAGCTGTTTTTT. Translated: CASSPSGLTTGELFF.